This T cell receptor (beta chain) was captured by sequencing in a study of CD8+ T cells in alopecia areata. Study summary: Treated patients took oral tofacitinib at 5 to 10 mg twice daily. Study-level points and caveats: Affected scalp, especially in alopecia totalis/universalis, had a higher clonality than normal scalp did.

The CDR3 length is 15 residues. The J segment lost 4 bases and the V segment lost 4 bases, leaving 8 bases of the junction unmatched. The V gene's germline CDR1 is SQVTM and CDR2 ANQGSEA. Extracted from the samples, RNA was reverse transcribed into cDNA to serve as the sequencing template. Clones were read by immunoSEQ multiplex PCR, and TCRdb kept only the in-frame ones, dropping some. Of around 250,000 clones in the sample, around 67% were seen once. This clone turned up a few times. Its cognate antigen is unknown. This TCR was recovered from a human donor with alopecia areata. The genes are TRBV29-1 and TRBJ2-3; 10 bases fit TRBD2. The input for sequencing was CD4+ T cells sorted from blood, taken at week 0. The CDR3 sequence is CSVVPSGGAPDTQYF. Here the CDR3 DNA reads TGCAGCGTTGTTCCGAGCGGGGGGGCCCCAGATACGCAGTATTTT.